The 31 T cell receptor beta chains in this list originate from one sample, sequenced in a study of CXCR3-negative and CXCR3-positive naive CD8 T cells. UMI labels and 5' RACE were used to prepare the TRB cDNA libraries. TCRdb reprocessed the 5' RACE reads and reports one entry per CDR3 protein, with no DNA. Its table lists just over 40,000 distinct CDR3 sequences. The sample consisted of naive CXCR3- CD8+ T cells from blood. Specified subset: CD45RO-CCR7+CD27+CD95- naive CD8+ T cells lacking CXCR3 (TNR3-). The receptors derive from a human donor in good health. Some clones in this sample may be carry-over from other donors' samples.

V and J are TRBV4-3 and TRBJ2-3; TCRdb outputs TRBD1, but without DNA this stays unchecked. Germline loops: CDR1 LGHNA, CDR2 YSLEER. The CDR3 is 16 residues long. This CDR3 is CASSQDRRGFTDTQYF.

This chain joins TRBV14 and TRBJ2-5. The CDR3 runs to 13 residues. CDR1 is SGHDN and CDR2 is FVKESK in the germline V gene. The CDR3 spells CASSSYGEPTQYF.

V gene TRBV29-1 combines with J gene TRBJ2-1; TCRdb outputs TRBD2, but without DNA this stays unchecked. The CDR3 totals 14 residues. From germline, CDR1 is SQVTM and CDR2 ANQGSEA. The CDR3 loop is CSVELTRGGVEQFF.

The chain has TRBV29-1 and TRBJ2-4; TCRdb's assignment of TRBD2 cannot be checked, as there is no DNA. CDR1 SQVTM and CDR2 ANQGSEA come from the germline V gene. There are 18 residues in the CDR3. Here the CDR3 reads CSVEDLRDYYSGKNIQYF.

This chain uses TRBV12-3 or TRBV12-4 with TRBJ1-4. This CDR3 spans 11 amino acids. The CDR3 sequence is CASTDGHRLFF.

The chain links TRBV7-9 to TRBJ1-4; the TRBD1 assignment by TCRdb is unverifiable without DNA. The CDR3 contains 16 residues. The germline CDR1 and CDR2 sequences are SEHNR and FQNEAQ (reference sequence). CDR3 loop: CASSFLSGAGGEKLFF. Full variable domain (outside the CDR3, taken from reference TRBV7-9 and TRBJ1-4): DTGVSQNPRHKITKRGQNVTFRCDPISEHNRLYWYRQTLGQGPEFLTYFQNEAQLEKSRLLSDRFSAERPKGSFSTLEIQRTEQGDSAMYLCASSFLSGAGGEKLFFGSGTQLSVL.

CDR3 in amino acids: CASSLPDRGNQPQHF. The rearrangement joins TRBV7-8 to TRBJ1-5; with no DNA, the TCRdb D assignment of TRBD1 cannot be verified. Germline V lookup: CDR1 SGHVS, CDR2 FQNEAQ. The length of the CDR3 is 15 residues.

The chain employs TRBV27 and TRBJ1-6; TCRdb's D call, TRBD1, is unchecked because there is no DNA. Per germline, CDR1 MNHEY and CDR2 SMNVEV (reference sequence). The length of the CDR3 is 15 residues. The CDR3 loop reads CASRGQAAHNSPLHF.

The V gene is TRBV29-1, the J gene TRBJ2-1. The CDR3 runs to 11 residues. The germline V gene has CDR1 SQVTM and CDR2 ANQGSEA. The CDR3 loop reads CSADFYNEQFF.

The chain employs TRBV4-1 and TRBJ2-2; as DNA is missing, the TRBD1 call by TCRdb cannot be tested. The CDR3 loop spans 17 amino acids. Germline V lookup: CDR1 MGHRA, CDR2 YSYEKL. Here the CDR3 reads CASSQDPGTGLGGELFF.

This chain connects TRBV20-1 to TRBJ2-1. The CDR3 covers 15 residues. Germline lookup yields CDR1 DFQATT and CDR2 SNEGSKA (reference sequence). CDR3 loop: CSARDFSYQLNEQFF.

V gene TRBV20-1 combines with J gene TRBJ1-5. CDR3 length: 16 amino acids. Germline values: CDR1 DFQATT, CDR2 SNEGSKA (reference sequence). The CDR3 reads CSARARGELSNQPQHF.

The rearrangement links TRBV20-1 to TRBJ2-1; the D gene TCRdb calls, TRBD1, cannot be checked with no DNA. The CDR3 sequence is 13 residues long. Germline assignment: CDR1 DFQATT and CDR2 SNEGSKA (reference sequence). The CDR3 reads CSAREGTGIEQFF.

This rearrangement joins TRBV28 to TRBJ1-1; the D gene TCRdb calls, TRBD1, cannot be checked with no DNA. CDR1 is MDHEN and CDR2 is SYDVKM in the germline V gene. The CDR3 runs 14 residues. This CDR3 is CASTSDSWNTEAFF.

CDR3 sequence: CSASTGNTGELFF. V gene TRBV29-1 combines with J gene TRBJ2-2; TCRdb gives TRBD1 as the D gene, but with no DNA this cannot be confirmed. There are 13 residues in the CDR3. Germline values: CDR1 SQVTM, CDR2 ANQGSEA.

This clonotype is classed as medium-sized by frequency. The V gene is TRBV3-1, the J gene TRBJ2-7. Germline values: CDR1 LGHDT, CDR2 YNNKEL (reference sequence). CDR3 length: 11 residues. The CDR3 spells CASSHSYEQYF.

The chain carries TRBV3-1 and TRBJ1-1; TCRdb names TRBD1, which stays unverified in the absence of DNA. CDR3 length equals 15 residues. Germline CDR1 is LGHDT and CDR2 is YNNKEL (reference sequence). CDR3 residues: CASSQDWTGNTEAFF.

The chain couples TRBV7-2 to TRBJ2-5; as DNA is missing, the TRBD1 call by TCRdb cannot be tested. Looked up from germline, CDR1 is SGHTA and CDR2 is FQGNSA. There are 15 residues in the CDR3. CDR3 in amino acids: CASSLLSTWGETQYF.

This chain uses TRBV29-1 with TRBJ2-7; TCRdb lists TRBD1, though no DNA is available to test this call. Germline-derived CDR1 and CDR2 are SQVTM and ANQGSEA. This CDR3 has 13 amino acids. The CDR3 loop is CSVRTGLTYEQYF.

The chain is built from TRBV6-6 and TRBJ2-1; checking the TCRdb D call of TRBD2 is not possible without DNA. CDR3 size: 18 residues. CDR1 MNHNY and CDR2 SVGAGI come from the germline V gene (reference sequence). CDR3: CASSYPRRMGWAYNEQFF.

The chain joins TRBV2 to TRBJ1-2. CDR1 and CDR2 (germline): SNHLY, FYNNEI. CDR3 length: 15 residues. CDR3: CASSEEEGTNYGYTF.

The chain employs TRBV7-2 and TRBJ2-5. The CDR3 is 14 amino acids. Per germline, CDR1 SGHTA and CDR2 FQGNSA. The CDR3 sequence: CASSSSGSGETQYF.

CDR3: CASSPQDSTPEAYEQYF. The chain links TRBV18 to TRBJ2-7. The CDR3 loop spans 17 amino acids. The V gene's germline CDR1 is KGHSH and CDR2 LQKENI. Together with reference TRBV18 and TRBJ2-7, the CDR3 gives the full variable domain: NAGVMQNPRHLVRRRGQEARLRCSPMKGHSHVYWYRQLPEEGLKFMVYLQKENIIDESGMPKERFSAEFPKEGPSILRIQQVVRGDSAAYFCASSPQDSTPEAYEQYFGPGTRLTVT.

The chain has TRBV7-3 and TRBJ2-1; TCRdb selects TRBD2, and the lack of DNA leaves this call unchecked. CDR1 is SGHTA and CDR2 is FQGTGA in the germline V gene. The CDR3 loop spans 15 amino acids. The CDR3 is CASSLALEGYNEQFF.

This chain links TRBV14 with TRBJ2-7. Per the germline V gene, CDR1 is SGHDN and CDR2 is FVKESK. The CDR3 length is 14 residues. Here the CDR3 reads CASSQVYSSYEQYF.

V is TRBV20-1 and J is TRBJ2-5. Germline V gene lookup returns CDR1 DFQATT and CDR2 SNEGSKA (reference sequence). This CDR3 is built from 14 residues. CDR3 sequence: CSARDMLAGETQYF.

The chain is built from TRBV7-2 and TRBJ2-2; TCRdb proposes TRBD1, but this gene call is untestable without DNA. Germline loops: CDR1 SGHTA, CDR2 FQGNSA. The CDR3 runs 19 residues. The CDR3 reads CASSFTTGLGTTNTGELFF. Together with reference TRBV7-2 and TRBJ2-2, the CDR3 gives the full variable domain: GAGVSQSPSNKVTEKGKDVELRCDPISGHTALYWYRQSLGQGLEFLIYFQGNSAPDKSGLPSDRFSAERTGGSVSTLTIQRTQQEDSAVYLCASSFTTGLGTTNTGELFFGEGSRLTVL.

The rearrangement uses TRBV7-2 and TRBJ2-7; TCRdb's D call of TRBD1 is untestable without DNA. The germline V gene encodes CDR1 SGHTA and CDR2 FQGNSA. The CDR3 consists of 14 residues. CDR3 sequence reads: CASSHPGGGVEQYF.

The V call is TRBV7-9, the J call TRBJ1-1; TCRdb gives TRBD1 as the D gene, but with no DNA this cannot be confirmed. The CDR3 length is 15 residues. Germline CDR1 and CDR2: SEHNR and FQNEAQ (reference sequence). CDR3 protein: CASSPTGGGNTEAFF.

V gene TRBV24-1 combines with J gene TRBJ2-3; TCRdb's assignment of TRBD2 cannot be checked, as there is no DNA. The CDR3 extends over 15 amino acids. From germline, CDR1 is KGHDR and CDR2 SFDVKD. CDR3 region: CATSAASGVTDTQYF.

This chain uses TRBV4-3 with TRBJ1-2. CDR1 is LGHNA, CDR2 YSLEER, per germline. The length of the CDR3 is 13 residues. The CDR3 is CASSEGGMGGYTF.